The 26 T cell receptor beta chains below were found in one sample sequenced in a study of T-cell reconstitution after alpha-beta-depleted transplantation in children. Library preparation (for TCRbeta) was performed with unique molecular identifiers. Each CDR3 protein gets one entry after TCRdb re-called the PCR reads with MiXCR. This sample carries 200,000 or so distinct CDR3 sequences, 5.5% to 7% of them seen once, and the ten largest clones take under 6%. This specimen was PBMCs, taken before TCRalphabeta/CD19-depleted stem cell transplant. The receptors shown here come from a girl younger than two with combined immunodeficiency, due to receive a stem cell transplant.

This clonotype occurred many times. The chain couples TRBV18 to TRBJ2-3; TRBD1 is a possible D gene (5 bases). V was shortened by 4 bases and J by 0 bases, with 14 bases between the two germline ends. There are 16 residues in the CDR3. Looked up from germline, CDR1 is KGHSH and CDR2 is LQKENI. CDR3 in amino acids: CASSLNPTESTDTQYF. The CDR3 DNA reads as TGTGCCAGCTCACTCAACCCGACAGAGAGCACAGATACGCAGTATTTT. Filled out from reference TRBV18 and TRBJ2-3, the complete variable domain reads NAGVMQNPRHLVRRRGQEARLRCSPMKGHSHVYWYRQLPEEGLKFMVYLQKENIIDESGMPKERFSAEFPKEGPSILRIQQVVRGDSAAYFCASSLNPTESTDTQYFGPGTRLTVL.

There are many counts of this clonotype. The rearrangement joins TRBV13 to TRBJ2-7; no reliable D call. The V and J ends lost 5 bases and 6 bases respectively, with 11 bases between them. Germline V gene data show CDR1 as PRHDT and CDR2 as FYEKMQ (reference sequence). This CDR3 has 12 residues. The DNA of the CDR3 is TGTGCCAGCAGCATTAGACCGTCCGAGCAGTACTTC. This encodes CASSIRPSEQYF.

A few counts support this clonotype. The V call is TRBV4-3, the J call TRBJ2-3; D not certain. Trimming took off 3 bases at V and 3 bases at J, with 10 bases between the two ends. Germline V CDR1 and CDR2: LGHNA, YSLEER. The CDR3 runs to 14 residues. CDR3 protein: CASSQVVATDTQYF. Written as DNA, the CDR3 is TGCGCCAGCAGCCAGGTCGTGGCTACAGATACGCAGTATTTT.

This clonotype appeared many times. The chain couples TRBV10-3 to TRBJ1-2, with TRBD1 as a possible D gene (6 bases). The CDR3 is made up of 14 amino acids. The V and J ends lost 2 bases and 3 bases respectively, with 10 bases between them. Germline lookup yields CDR1 ENHRY and CDR2 SYGVKD. The CDR3 DNA reads as TGTGCCATCAGTGAGGGCCCAGGGGACTATGGCTACACCTTC. Residues: CAISEGPGDYGYTF.

Turning to this clonotype: It may be a read error: a sequence one base away is much more abundant. This rearrangement joins TRBV20-1 to TRBJ2-1; a weak D match, TRBD2 (5 bases). The V gene's germline CDR1 is DFQATT and CDR2 SNEGSKA (reference sequence). The CDR3 runs to 17 residues. The CDR3 DNA follows: TGCTGTGCTAGAGACCTTTCCAGCGGTGTGAACTACAATGAGCAGTTCTTC. It specifies CCARDLSSGVNYNEQFF.

This clonotype showed up many times. The chain employs TRBV2 and TRBJ2-7, with a weak D call TRBD2 (5 bases). The CDR3 sequence is 14 residues long. CDR1 is SNHLY, CDR2 FYNNEI, per germline. Deletions cut 7 bases from V and 5 bases from J, with 18 bases between. CDR3 DNA sequence: TGTGCCAGCATACCCCGCTCGGGAACCAACGAGCAGTACTTC. Its translation: CASIPRSGTNEQYF.

In this sample, this clonotype turned up many times. This chain links TRBV27 with TRBJ2-7, with D possibly being TRBD2 (6 bases). The germline V gene has CDR1 MNHEY and CDR2 SMNVEV (reference sequence). Trimming removed 5 bases at V and 2 bases at J, with 16 bases between. The CDR3 is 15 amino acids. As DNA, the CDR3 is TGTGCCAGCAGTCGACGGCGGGAAGGAACCTACGAGCAGTACTTC. Encoded protein: CASSRRREGTYEQYF.

This clonotype came up many times. V and J are TRBV2 and TRBJ2-4; D may be TRBD1 (5 bases). The CDR3 is 12 residues long. The V end lost 6 bases, the J end lost 4 bases, and 7 bases lay between the germline ends. Per the germline V gene, CDR1 is SNHLY and CDR2 is FYNNEI. The CDR3 coding sequence is TGTGCCAGCAGGACAGATAAAAACATTCAGTACTTC. Its protein is CASRTDKNIQYF.

This clonotype was picked up many times. The chain recombines TRBV10-3 with TRBJ2-7; 12 nucleotides match TRBD1. This CDR3 has 14 amino acids. Germline CDR1 and CDR2: ENHRY and SYGVKD. The ends lost 6 bases at V and 5 bases at J; junction bases unmatched: 5. CDR3 sequence (DNA): TGTGCCATCAGACCGGGACAGGGGGCGAACGAGCAGTACTTC. Residues: CAIRPGQGANEQYF.

This clonotype appeared many times. V gene TRBV29-1 combines with J gene TRBJ2-7; TRBD2 matches 13 bases. In germline, CDR1 is SQVTM, CDR2 ANQGSEA. Trimming at V came to 7 bases and at J to 4 bases, leaving 4 bases not matched to a gene. This CDR3 spans 13 amino acids. DNA for the CDR3: TGCAGCGCCGGGACTAGCGGGATATACGAGCAGTACTTC. Its translation: CSAGTSGIYEQYF.

This clonotype appeared many times. This chain links TRBV29-1 with TRBJ2-1; 14 positions match TRBD2. This CDR3 spans 15 amino acids. The V and J ends lost 5 bases and 8 bases, in that order; junction bases with no gene match: 8. Per the germline V gene, CDR1 is SQVTM and CDR2 is ANQGSEA. CDR3 in amino acids: CSVPPTSGRAYEQFF. The CDR3 DNA is TGCAGCGTTCCCCCGACTAGCGGGAGGGCCTATGAGCAGTTCTTC.

This clonotype was counted at least ten times. This sequence joins TRBV20-1 and TRBJ2-1; 15 nucleotides align to TRBD2. The CDR3 loop spans 16 amino acids. Losses at the gene ends were 4 bases for V and 5 bases for J; bases not matched to a gene: 6. Germline lookup yields CDR1 DFQATT and CDR2 SNEGSKA (reference sequence). Here the CDR3 reads CSAIGLAGGVNNEQFF. The CDR3 DNA reads as TGCAGTGCTATCGGACTAGCGGGAGGGGTTAACAATGAGCAGTTCTTC.

This clonotype was observed many times. The chain carries TRBV29-1 and TRBJ1-1; 7 bases map to TRBD1. CDR1 is SQVTM, CDR2 ANQGSEA, per germline. The CDR3 has 14 amino acids. CDR3 loop: CRTEGAGVDTEAFF. The CDR3 DNA reads TGCAGAACTGAGGGGGCGGGGGTGGACACTGAAGCTTTCTTT.

This clonotype has at least ten counts. This chain links TRBV5-6 with TRBJ2-1; 7 nucleotides agree with TRBD2. The V gene's germline CDR1 is SGHDT and CDR2 YYEEEE. The CDR3 covers 17 residues. The J segment lost 2 bases and the V segment lost 0 bases, leaving 8 bases of the junction unmatched. This chain's CDR3 is CASSLGRELSPYNEQFF. The CDR3 DNA reads as TGTGCCAGCAGCTTGGGGCGGGAGTTGAGCCCCTACAATGAGCAGTTCTTC.

Only one count was recorded for this clonotype. The V gene is TRBV5-1, the J gene TRBJ1-1, with D possibly matching TRBD1 (6 bases). The CDR3 extends over 17 amino acids. V dropped 4 bases and J dropped 1 base, with 20 bases sitting between them. Germline loops: CDR1 SGHRS, CDR2 YFSETQ. The CDR3 protein is CASSMVWGRDKNTEAFF. DNA for the CDR3: TGCGCCAGCAGCATGGTTTGGGGGCGCGATAAGAACACTGAAGCTTTCTTT.

This clonotype has a count of ten or more. The rearrangement joins TRBV5-1 to TRBJ2-1, with unresolved D. V was trimmed by 0 bases and J by 4 bases, leaving 20 bases between them. The CDR3 sequence is 18 residues long. The germline gives CDR1 SGHRS, CDR2 YFSETQ. CDR3 bases: TGCGCCAGCAGCTTGGAACTGATGACCAACTCCCCATACAATGAGCAGTTCTTC. Its protein product is CASSLELMTNSPYNEQFF.

This clonotype was seen ten or more times. V gene TRBV10-3 combines with J gene TRBJ2-7; 8 bases fit TRBD2. The germline CDR1 and CDR2 sequences are ENHRY and SYGVKD. The V gene end was trimmed by 2 bases and the J gene end by 4 bases; junction bases not matched to a gene: 7. The CDR3 totals 15 residues. The CDR3 here is CAISETPGRGYEQYF. The CDR3, as DNA: TGTGCCATCAGTGAGACTCCCGGGAGGGGGTACGAGCAGTACTTC.

This clonotype was recorded many times. V is TRBV4-1 and J is TRBJ2-2; D is undetermined. Per the germline V gene, CDR1 is MGHRA and CDR2 is YSYEKL. The CDR3 is made up of 14 amino acids. V was pared by 1 base and J by 3 bases, with 6 bases between. CDR3 in DNA: TGCGCCAGCAGCCAAGGACCGTACACCGGGGAGCTGTTTTTT. Translated, it gives CASSQGPYTGELFF.

This clonotype was counted ten times or more. V is TRBV9 and J is TRBJ2-1; TRBD2 is a possible D gene (5 bases). Germline-derived CDR1 and CDR2 are SGDLS and YYNGEE. With 3 bases removed from V and 4 bases from J, the gap between germline ends came to 11 bases. This CDR3 is 14 amino acids long. The CDR3 region is CASSALDSYNEQFF. In DNA form, the CDR3 reads TGTGCCAGCAGCGCCCTGGACTCTTACAATGAGCAGTTCTTC.

In the case of this clonotype: A much larger clone sits a single nucleotide away, making a read error possible. The gene calls are TRBV29-1 and TRBJ2-1; 14 bases fit TRBD2. Germline V gene data show CDR1 as SQVTM and CDR2 as ANQGSEA. The length of the CDR3 is 13 residues. The DNA for the CDR3 is TGCAGCGCCGGGACTAGCGGGAGTCATGAGCAGCTCTTC. Its protein product is CSAGTSGSHEQLF.

The chain couples TRBV28 to TRBJ2-6; D assignment may be TRBD1 or TRBD2 (5 bases each). The CDR3 has 18 amino acids. Germline V gives CDR1 MDHEN, CDR2 SYDVKM. The V end was cut by 8 bases, the J end by 0 bases, with 20 bases between. CDR3 amino acids: CASDSLMGPSSGANVLTF. The CDR3 nucleotides are TGTGCCAGCGACTCCCTTATGGGACCGTCCTCTGGGGCCAACGTCCTGACTTTC.

This clonotype was counted ten times or more. The V call is TRBV25-1, the J call TRBJ2-5; D call uncertain. Between the trimmed V and J ends, which lost 0 bases and 4 bases, there was a span of 21 bases. CDR1 is MGHDK, CDR2 SYGVNS, per germline. The CDR3 length is 18 residues. The CDR3 spells CASSEYIGWPGSGETQYF. The CDR3 nucleotides are TGTGCCAGCAGTGAATATATAGGTTGGCCGGGTTCGGGAGAGACCCAGTACTTC.

This clonotype was found many times. The chain couples TRBV7-6 to TRBJ2-2; D uncertain. The CDR3 is 12 residues long. Looked up from germline, CDR1 is SGHVS and CDR2 is FNYEAQ. Trimming left V 4 bases short and J 6 bases short, with 6 bases between. The CDR3: CASSSVAGELFF. CDR3 nucleotides: TGTGCCAGCAGCTCCGTGGCCGGGGAGCTGTTTTTT.

The sample holds many counts of this clonotype. The chain employs TRBV7-9 and TRBJ2-7, with unresolved D. Trimming removed 2 bases at V and 2 bases at J, with 16 bases between. Looked up from germline, CDR1 is SEHNR and CDR2 is FQNEAQ (reference sequence). The CDR3 length is 16 residues. DNA of the CDR3: TGTGCCAGCAGCTTAAGCAGCGAGATGGGGACCTACGAGCAGTACTTC. This sequence encodes CASSLSSEMGTYEQYF.

The chain recombines TRBV6-9 with TRBJ2-1, with 12 bases lining up with TRBD2. V lost 6 bases to trimming and J lost 9 bases; unmatched junction nucleotides: 15. Germline V CDR1 and CDR2: MNHGY, SVAAGI. The CDR3 is 17 residues long. CDR3 amino acids: CASSPAPTSGRVGEQFF. CDR3 nucleotides: TGTGCCAGCAGCCCCGCTCCGACTAGCGGGAGAGTAGGTGAGCAGTTCTTC.

This clonotype was seen many times. The chain couples TRBV4-2 to TRBJ2-7; 9 bases are shared with TRBD1. This CDR3 is 17 amino acids long. CDR1 and CDR2 (germline): LGHNA, YNFKEQ. V lost 1 base, J lost 0 bases, and 7 bases stayed unmatched. The CDR3 region has the DNA TGTGCCAGCAGCCAAGTAATGACGGGACAGGGCTCCTACGAGCAGTACTTC. This sequence encodes CASSQVMTGQGSYEQYF.